The 15 T cell receptor beta chains in this list originate from one sample, sequenced in a study of OX40 agonist ivuxolimab in advanced cancers. Sequencing was performed with immunoSEQ multiplex PCR; in TCRdb, only in-frame clones are kept and a portion is missing. In the table there are 20,000 to 25,000 clones, 60% to 85% of which are singletons. The sample consisted of CD4+ or CD8+ T cells sorted from blood, taken in a trial of the OX40 agonist ivuxolimab. The receptors were sampled from an adult with an advanced solid tumor such as melanoma, head and neck, liver or kidney cancer.

V gene TRBV9 combines with J gene TRBJ2-2, with 7 bases aligning to TRBD2. The germline V gene has CDR1 SGDLS and CDR2 YYNGEE. This CDR3 spans 16 amino acids. V dropped 3 bases and J dropped 1; count of bases not matched to a gene: 6. CDR3 sequence reads: CASSDFSGGNTGELFF. The CDR3 DNA sequence: TGTGCCAGCAGCGATTTTTCGGGAGGGAACACCGGGGAGCTGTTTTTT.

A few counts support this clone. V is TRBV5-4 and J is TRBJ2-3; D is unclear. The CDR3 runs 17 residues. Germline V gene lookup returns CDR1 SGHNT and CDR2 YYREEE (reference sequence). The V end lost 4 bases, the J end lost 1 base, and 19 bases lay between the germline ends. The DNA for the CDR3 is TGTGCCAGCAGCAAGAGTAGGGCAGACCGAGGCACAGATACGCAGTATTTT. Residues: CASSKSRADRGTDTQYF.

The rearrangement links TRBV30 to TRBJ1-1; tentative D call: TRBD1 (5 bases). The CDR3 consists of 13 residues. Germline lookup yields CDR1 GTSNPN and CDR2 SVGIG (reference sequence). Deletions cut 3 bases from V and 4 bases from J, with 12 bases between. The CDR3 nucleotides read TGTGCCTGGAGGACCGGGGGGGTCACTGAAGCTTTCTTT. It encodes CAWRTGGVTEAFF.

This chain joins TRBV7-9 and TRBJ2-1; no definite D call. Trimming removed 5 bases at V and 1 base at J, with 12 bases between. The CDR3 extends over 15 amino acids. Germline CDR1 SEHNR, CDR2 FQNEAQ (reference sequence). The CDR3 loop reads CASSLRTDSYNEQFF. The CDR3, as DNA: TGTGCCAGCAGCCTGAGGACGGATTCCTACAATGAGCAGTTCTTC.

The chain joins TRBV7-3 to TRBJ2-4; 12 bases are a match to TRBD2. The V segment lost 0 bases and the J segment 7 bases; nucleotides outside the gene matches: 7. This CDR3 spans 17 amino acids. Germline V CDR1 and CDR2: SGHTA, FQGTGA. Here the CDR3 DNA reads TGTGCCAGCAGCTTAACCCCCCCCGGGACTAGCGGGAACATTCAGTACTTC. Encoded protein: CASSLTPPGTSGNIQYF.

The chain uses TRBV7-9 and TRBJ2-6; D is unresolved. The germline gives CDR1 SEHNR, CDR2 FQNEAQ (reference sequence). The CDR3 runs 14 residues. Trimming took off 3 bases at V and 1 base at J, with 4 bases between the two ends. The CDR3 DNA is TGTGCCAGCAGCTTGGAGTCTGGGGCCAACGTCCTGACTTTC. It encodes CASSLESGANVLTF.

This chain links TRBV19 with TRBJ2-6; D is perhaps TRBD1 (6 bases). Germline values: CDR1 LNHDA, CDR2 SQIVND (reference sequence). Trimming cost V 4 bases and J 2 bases, with 6 bases left between them. This CDR3 is built from 14 residues. DNA for the CDR3: TGTGCCAGTAGTACAGGGGCTGGGGCCAACGTCCTGACTTTC. It encodes CASSTGAGANVLTF. Drawing the rest from reference TRBV19 and TRBJ2-6, the complete variable domain is DGGITQSPKYLFRKEGQNVTLSCEQNLNHDAMYWYRQDPGQGLRLIYYSQIVNDFQKGDIAEGYSVSREKKESFPLTVTSAQKNPTAFYLCASSTGAGANVLTFGAGSRLTVL.

V usage is TRBV5-1 and J usage is TRBJ2-3; the match to TRBD2 covers 13 bases. J gave up 1 base and V 4 bases, and 0 bases lay outside the gene matches. The CDR3 extends over 15 amino acids. From germline, CDR1 is SGHRS and CDR2 YFSETQ. The CDR3 bases are TGCGCCAGCAGCGGGACTAGCGGGGGCACAGATACGCAGTATTTT. Translated, it gives CASSGTSGGTDTQYF.

V is TRBV7-2 and J is TRBJ1-3; tentative D call: TRBD1 (6 bases). With 5 bases removed from V and 9 bases from J, the gap between germline ends came to 14 bases. Germline-derived CDR1 and CDR2 are SGHTA and FQGNSA. CDR3 length: 13 residues. The DNA of the CDR3 is TGTGCCAGCAGCCCGGGACATAGAGGCACCATATATTTT. It codes for CASSPGHRGTIYF.

V is TRBV28 and J is TRBJ1-4; no definite D call. Trimming stripped 5 bases from V and 3 bases from J, with 19 bases between. Per germline, CDR1 MDHEN and CDR2 SYDVKM. The CDR3 sequence is 17 residues long. The CDR3 bases are TGTGCCAGCAGTCAGCTCTCTAGGGTAGTCTCTAATGAAAAACTGTTTTTT. Translating it yields CASSQLSRVVSNEKLFF.

This chain joins TRBV5-1 and TRBJ2-3; 8 bases map to TRBD1. The junction had 4 bases not matched to a gene; V was cut back by 4 bases and J by 3 bases. Looked up from germline, CDR1 is SGHRS and CDR2 is YFSETQ. This CDR3 has 14 amino acids. CDR3 amino acids: CASSDRQGTDTQYF. CDR3 sequence (DNA): TGCGCCAGCAGCGACCGACAGGGGACAGATACGCAGTATTTT. The whole variable domain, filled in from reference TRBV5-1 and TRBJ2-3, reads KAGVTQTPRYLIKTRGQQVTLSCSPISGHRSVSWYQQTPGQGLQFLFEYFSETQRNKGNFPGRFSGRQFSNSRSEMNVSTLELGDSALYLCASSDRQGTDTQYFGPGTRLTVL.

This clone was detected only once. The CDR3 DNA reads TGTGCCAGCAGTTACTCAAGAGACCCCTACAATGAGCAGTTCTTC. Encoded protein: CASSYSRDPYNEQFF. The chain combines TRBV6-5 with TRBJ2-1; D is ambiguous. Germline CDR1 is MNHEY and CDR2 is SVGAGI. CDR3 size: 15 residues. The V end lost 0 bases, the J end lost 2 bases, and 8 bases lay between the germline ends.

The chain combines TRBV28 with TRBJ2-7; D gene uncertain. The germline CDR1 and CDR2 sequences are MDHEN and SYDVKM. This CDR3 is 13 amino acids long. The V end lost 2 bases, the J end lost 3 bases, and 8 bases lay between the germline ends. The CDR3 coding sequence is TGTGCCAGCAGTTTAACTTCCAGCTACGAGCAGTACTTC. Amino acid sequence: CASSLTSSYEQYF.

The V and J genes are TRBV7-2 and TRBJ2-3; 13 nucleotides align to TRBD2. Germline CDR1 and CDR2: SGHTA and FQGNSA. The V and J ends lost 1 base and 10 bases, in that order; junction bases with no gene match: 5. The CDR3 contains 15 residues. The CDR3 coding sequence is TGTGCCAGCAGCTTAGAAGGGACTAGCGGGATTGCGCAGTATTTT. It encodes CASSLEGTSGIAQYF. Full variable domain (outside the CDR3, taken from reference TRBV7-2 and TRBJ2-3): GAGVSQSPSNKVTEKGKDVELRCDPISGHTALYWYRQSLGQGLEFLIYFQGNSAPDKSGLPSDRFSAERTGGSVSTLTIQRTQQEDSAVYLCASSLEGTSGIAQYFGPGTRLTVL.

This rearrangement joins TRBV5-1 to TRBJ2-5, with 7 bases fitting TRBD2. The CDR3 consists of 15 residues. J lost 2 bases, V lost 1 base, and 5 bases had no gene match. Germline lookup yields CDR1 SGHRS and CDR2 YFSETQ. CDR3 bases: TGCGCCAGCAGCTTGATAGCGGGCGCTCAAGAGACCCAGTACTTC. This sequence encodes CASSLIAGAQETQYF.